The rows below give T cell receptor beta chains drawn from one sample of a study of early T cells in non-severe SARS-CoV-2 infection. Each CDR3 protein is one row after TCRdb ran MiXCR on the 5' RACE reads. The data contain more than 60,000 distinct CDR3 sequences, around 13% of them seen just once; the ten biggest clones take up about 8.6%. The sequencing input was whole blood. These TCRs come from an adult who was a healthcare worker with PCR-confirmed SARS-CoV-2 infection or an uninfected control (not recorded which). CDR3s include the opening cysteine and the closing phenylalanine or tryptophan. The D gene is left open where the match is weak. Some rows mark clone size as missing; the rest say once, few, many or name a class of expanded clone.

V	J	D	size	DNA	CDR3
TRBV27	TRBJ2-7	NA	NA	TGTGCCAGCAGGGGAACGGACCGGTACGGCGACGAGCAGTACTTC	CASRGTDRYGDEQYF
TRBV5-6	TRBJ2-7	TRBD1	NA	TGTGCCAGCAGCCGAGGGACAGGGAAGTCCTACGAGCAGTACTTC	CASSRGTGKSYEQYF
TRBV7-3	TRBJ1-1	NA	many	TGTGCCAGCAGCTTAACGGTGAACACTGAAGCTTTCTTT	CASSLTVNTEAFF
TRBV11-3	TRBJ2-2	TRBD1	NA	TGTGCCAGCAGGCGAGGGACAGGGGGCTTCGGGGAGCTGTTTTTT	CASRRGTGGFGELFF
TRBV20-1	TRBJ2-2	TRBD2	NA	TGCAGTGCGACGAGGACTAGCAGAAGCACCGGGGAGCTGTTTTTT	CSATRTSRSTGELFF
TRBV19	TRBJ2-1	NA	once	TGTGCCAGTAGCCTCCCTGGGCCCCATGAGCAGTTCTTC	CASSLPGPHEQFF
TRBV6-1	TRBJ1-3	NA	NA	TGTGCCAGCAGCGGAGAGCGACGGAACTCTGGAAACACCATATATTTT	CASSGERRNSGNTIYF
TRBV15	TRBJ2-7	NA	NA	TGTGCCACCAGCAGAGGGCCGGTACGCGAGCAGTACTTC	CATSRGPVREQYF
TRBV4-1	TRBJ2-1	NA	few	TGCGCCAGCAGCCAAGAGGACGCGGGATGGCCTGAGCAGTTCTTC	CASSQEDAGWPEQFF
TRBV11-2	TRBJ2-5	NA	few	TGTGCCAGCAGCATGACGGACCAAGAGACCCAGTACTTC	CASSMTDQETQYF
TRBV15	TRBJ2-1	NA	many	TGTGCCACCAGCAGAGATGGTCTCTTGAATGAGCAGTTCTTC	CATSRDGLLNEQFF
TRBV28	TRBJ2-7	NA	many	TGTGCCAGCAGTTTCTGGACAGCTCCCTACGAGCAGTACTTC	CASSFWTAPYEQYF
TRBV9	TRBJ2-1	NA	few	TGTGCCAGCAGCCTCCGGAGCGACAATGAGCAGTTCTTC	CASSLRSDNEQFF
TRBV10-1	TRBJ2-3	NA	NA	TGCGCCAGCAGTGTGGAGGGAATCCCTAGCACAGATACGCAGTATTTT	CASSVEGIPSTDTQYF
TRBV28	TRBJ2-2	NA	NA	TGTGCCAGCAGTTTTGGGGGAAGGCAGGTTATCACCGGGGAGCTGTTTTTT	CASSFGGRQVITGELFF
TRBV5-1	TRBJ2-7	NA	few	TGCGCCAGCAGCTTGGAACCGCTGGCCTACGAGCAGTACTTC	CASSLEPLAYEQYF
TRBV11-2	TRBJ1-5	NA	many	TGTGCCAGCAGCTCAGACGGGCAGCCCCAGCATTTT	CASSSDGQPQHF
TRBV20-1	TRBJ2-7	TRBD2	many	TGCAGTGCTGGAGGACTAGCGGTGTGGGAGCAGTACTTC	CSAGGLAVWEQYF
TRBV7-6	TRBJ2-2	TRBD2	many	TGTGCCAGCAGATTGGCGGGGGAAAACGGGGAGCTGTTTTTT	CASRLAGENGELFF
TRBV29-1	TRBJ1-2	NA	many	TGCAGCGCTCGACGGAGGGATGGCTACACCTTC	CSARRRDGYTF
TRBV10-3	TRBJ2-3	TRBD2	NA	TGTGCCATCAGTCCCGGGACTAGTCAATCAGATACGCAGTATTTT	CAISPGTSQSDTQYF
TRBV28	TRBJ1-6	NA	few	TGTGCCAGCAGCCTCTACGACCTCCACTTT	CASSLYDLHF
TRBV20-1	TRBJ2-1	TRBD2	many	TGCAGTGCTAGTGGCGGGCTAGCGGCCTACAATGAGCAGTTCTTC	CSASGGLAAYNEQFF
TRBV11-2	TRBJ2-6	NA	NA	TGTGCCAGCAGCTTTAGATCGGTGGTCTCTGGGGCCAACGTCCTGACTTTC	CASSFRSVVSGANVLTF
TRBV5-1	TRBJ1-3	TRBD1	few	TGCGCCAGCAGCCGGGGACAGATTGGAAACACCATATATTTT	CASSRGQIGNTIYF
TRBV29-1	TRBJ1-1	NA	NA	TGCAGCGCTGCGAACGGTAATTTGAACACTGAAGCTTTCTTT	CSAANGNLNTEAFF
TRBV28	TRBJ1-2	TRBD1	NA	TGTGCCAGCATGTCGAACAGGGGAAGACGGGGCTACACCTTC	CASMSNRGRRGYTF
TRBV7-2	TRBJ2-1	NA	few	TGTGCCAGCAGCTTAAGTGGGCCGTCGGGGTACAATGAGCAGTTCTTC	CASSLSGPSGYNEQFF
TRBV18	TRBJ1-4	NA	many	TGTGCCAGCTGGGGGCTTGAAGAAAAACTGTTTTTT	CASWGLEEKLFF
TRBV2	TRBJ2-1	NA	few	TGTGCCAGCAGTGTTGAAGAGTTCGGTGAGCAGTTCTTC	CASSVEEFGEQFF
TRBV9	TRBJ2-3	NA	few	TGTGCCAGTGGGAGAGGGAGAAGCGCAGATACGCAGTATTTT	CASGRGRSADTQYF
TRBV28	TRBJ2-7	NA	many	TGTGCCAGCAGTTTCTTCCCCGGGACACCATCCCCTTACGAGCAGTACTTC	CASSFFPGTPSPYEQYF
TRBV29-1	TRBJ2-3	NA	many	TGCAGCGGGGGGCTAGCAGATACGCAGTATTTT	CSGGLADTQYF
TRBV29-1	TRBJ2-7	NA	few	TGCAGCGTTGAAGATCCAGGGAACGTCTACGAGCAGTACTTC	CSVEDPGNVYEQYF
TRBV29-1	TRBJ1-5	NA	few	TGCAGCGTGGTCACAGGGTTCCCGAATCAGCCCCAGCATTTT	CSVVTGFPNQPQHF
TRBV29-1	TRBJ2-2	TRBD2	few	TGCAGCGTCGGGGGGTCTGGGGAGCTGTTTTTT	CSVGGSGELFF